The 27 T cell receptor beta chains below all came from one sample that was sequenced in a study of technical replicates of blood from a few donors. Assay used: immunoSEQ multiplex PCR; TCRdb lists only in-frame clones, some missing. The data hold around 81,000 clones, with under 97% observed a single time. The sample comprised T cells isolated from PBMCs. Every receptor here comes from a human donor in good health.

V gene TRBV6-1 combines with J gene TRBJ1-2, with D unresolved. V was shortened by 7 bases and J by 6 bases, with 12 bases between the two germline ends. Germline assignment: CDR1 MNHNS and CDR2 SASEGT. The CDR3 consists of 12 residues. This CDR3 reads CASKSSFNGYTF. CDR3 bases: TGTGCCAGCAAGTCCAGTTTTAATGGCTACACCTTC.

The rearrangement links TRBV7-2 to TRBJ2-1; weak D call: TRBD1 (6 bases). This CDR3 comprises 15 residues. The V end lost 4 bases, the J end lost 4 bases, and 14 bases lay between the germline ends. Germline CDR1 SGHTA, CDR2 FQGNSA. The CDR3 reads CASSSSRTVYNEQFF. The DNA of the CDR3 is TGTGCCAGCAGCTCATCGAGGACAGTGTACAATGAGCAGTTCTTC.

The DNA for the CDR3 is TGCGCCAGCAGCTTGCAGGGGAAAAACACTGAAGCTTTCTTT. Its protein product is CASSLQGKNTEAFF. This sequence joins TRBV5-1 and TRBJ1-1; weak D call: TRBD1 (6 bases). The CDR3 length is 14 residues. Trimming stripped 1 base from V and 2 bases from J, with 9 bases between. The germline V gene has CDR1 SGHRS and CDR2 YFSETQ.

The gene calls are TRBV4-1 and TRBJ1-5, with D perhaps TRBD1 (5 bases). V was cut by 0 bases and J by 4 bases, with 13 bases left in between. Germline assignment: CDR1 MGHRA and CDR2 YSYEKL. This CDR3 contains 16 residues. The DNA of the CDR3 is TGCGCCAGCAGCCAAGATAGCAGGGTCTGGAATCAGCCCCAGCATTTT. This codes for CASSQDSRVWNQPQHF.

CDR3 region: CASTSGAGVNQPQHF. The CDR3 DNA follows: TGTGCCAGTACCTCGGGGGCGGGGGTCAATCAGCCCCAGCATTTT. The chain employs TRBV19 and TRBJ1-5, with D perhaps matching TRBD1 (6 bases). Germline-derived CDR1 and CDR2 are LNHDA and SQIVND (reference sequence). Trimming left V 7 bases short and J 3 bases short, with 16 bases between. The CDR3 covers 15 residues.

This clone occurred once. This chain links TRBV11-2 with TRBJ2-7; 7 nucleotides agree with TRBD2. The CDR3 length is 16 residues. Germline V gives CDR1 SGHAT, CDR2 FQNNGV. V lost 4 bases to trimming and J lost 6 bases; unmatched junction nucleotides: 15. Here the CDR3 DNA reads TGTGCCAGCAGCTCCTATCAAGCGACTAGCACGGGCGAGCAGTACTTC. It is translated as CASSSYQATSTGEQYF.

The V and J genes are TRBV4-3 and TRBJ2-7; 7 bases agree with TRBD2. CDR3 length: 16 residues. Trimming removed 4 bases from V and 5 bases from J; junction bases left unmatched: 14. Germline CDR1 is LGHNA and CDR2 is YSLEER. The CDR3 reads CASSLKRAGRGDEQYF. DNA of the CDR3: TGCGCCAGCAGCCTCAAACGGGCGGGGAGGGGCGACGAGCAGTACTTC.

V is TRBV6-1 and J is TRBJ2-7; 10 bases are a match to TRBD2. Germline V lookup: CDR1 MNHNS, CDR2 SASEGT. Trimming removed 6 bases from V and 7 bases from J; junction bases left unmatched: 6. The CDR3 has 13 residues. In nucleotides, the CDR3 is TGTGCCAGCAGGGCTAGCGGGGGACGGGAGCAGTACTTC. This encodes CASRASGGREQYF.

The V call is TRBV5-6, the J call TRBJ2-2, with 8 bases that match TRBD1. In germline, CDR1 is SGHDT, CDR2 YYEEEE. V was pared by 4 bases and J by 3 bases, with 8 bases of the junction left unmatched. The CDR3 length is 16 residues. CDR3 sequence (DNA): TGTGCCAGCAGCGATCAGACAGGGGAGTACACCGGGGAGCTGTTTTTT. Translated, it gives CASSDQTGEYTGELFF.

J is TRBJ1-4 and V is TRBV7-9; TRBD1 is a possible D gene (6 bases). The V end was cut by 2 bases, the J end by 10 bases, with 11 bases between. The CDR3 consists of 13 residues. Germline-derived CDR1 and CDR2 are SEHNR and FQNEAQ (reference sequence). The CDR3 DNA is TGTGCCAGCAGCTTATTACTACAGGGAAAACTGTTTTTT. Protein product: CASSLLLQGKLFF.

V usage is TRBV4-1 and J usage is TRBJ2-7, with 7 bases identical to TRBD2. V was clipped by 4 bases and J by 3 bases; unmatched bases: 12. The CDR3 is 16 amino acids. The germline V gene encodes CDR1 MGHRA and CDR2 YSYEKL. The CDR3 spells CASSRPRDYQNYEQYF. The CDR3 bases are TGCGCCAGCAGCCGACCCCGGGACTACCAAAACTACGAGCAGTACTTC.

The rearrangement links TRBV29-1 to TRBJ2-3, with 8 bases aligning to TRBD1. V lost 7 bases and J lost 3; bases outside the gene matches: 12. Germline V CDR1 and CDR2: SQVTM, ANQGSEA. This CDR3 comprises 15 residues. The CDR3, as DNA: TGCAGCGCCCGTTCAGGGGGCGCCCCGACAGATACGCAGTATTTT. Protein sequence: CSARSGGAPTDTQYF.

This clone was seen once. The rearrangement joins TRBV30 to TRBJ1-5, with 10 bases lining up with TRBD1. After removal of 1 base from V and 3 bases from J, the junction contained 3 bases not matched to a gene. Looked up from germline, CDR1 is GTSNPN and CDR2 is SVGIG (reference sequence). CDR3 length equals 15 residues. CDR3 nucleotide sequence: TGTGCCTGGAGTGCGGGACAGGGGTTCAATCAGCCCCAGCATTTT. This translates into CAWSAGQGFNQPQHF. The full variable domain, completed using reference TRBV30 and TRBJ1-5, is SQTIHQWPATLVQPVGSPLSLECTVEGTSNPNLYWYRQAAGRGLQLLFYSVGIGQISSEVPQNLSASRPQDRQFILSSKKLLLSDSGFYLCAWSAGQGFNQPQHFGDGTRLSIL.

The V gene is TRBV7-2, the J gene TRBJ2-7, with 13 bases that match TRBD2. CDR1 is SGHTA, CDR2 FQGNSA, per germline. CDR3 length: 14 residues. The ends lost 3 bases at V and 5 bases at J; junction bases unmatched: 1. This CDR3 is CASSFGLAGDEQYF. The CDR3 DNA sequence: TGTGCCAGCAGCTTCGGACTAGCGGGAGACGAGCAGTACTTC.

V is TRBV6-4 and J is TRBJ2-2; TRBD2 aligns across 7 bases. The CDR3 has 14 residues. The V segment lost 7 bases and the J segment 3 bases; nucleotides outside the gene matches: 5. CDR1 and CDR2 (germline): MRHNA, SNTAGT. In nucleotides, the CDR3 is TGTGCCAGCATGGCTAGCGGCGACACCGGGGAGCTGTTTTTT. It yields the protein CASMASGDTGELFF.

As regards this clone: At one of its ends the junction is not consistent with the germline gene, which may arise from a read error. The chain combines TRBV7-7 with TRBJ2-3; TRBD2 agrees at 13 bases. The CDR3 extends over 16 amino acids. The germline V gene encodes CDR1 SSHAT and CDR2 FNYEAQ (reference sequence). Here the CDR3 DNA reads TGTGCTAGCAGCTCCGGGACTAGCGGGACCACAGATACGCAGTATTTT. This encodes CASSSGTSGTTDTQYF. Filled out from reference TRBV7-7 and TRBJ2-3, the complete variable domain reads GAGVSQSPRYKVTKRGQDVTLRCDPISSHATLYWYQQALGQGPEFLTYFNYEAQPDKSGLPSDRFSAERPEGSISTLTIQRTEQRDSAMYRCASSSGTSGTTDTQYFGPGTRLTVL.

The V and J genes are TRBV4-2 and TRBJ2-3, with D perhaps matching TRBD1 (5 bases). The CDR3 is made up of 16 amino acids. The germline V and J ends were trimmed by 1 base and 0 bases, with 11 bases remaining between them. The germline V gene encodes CDR1 LGHNA and CDR2 YNFKEQ. The CDR3: CASSQGEGVSTDTQYF. DNA of the CDR3: TGTGCCAGCAGCCAAGGTGAAGGGGTTAGCACAGATACGCAGTATTTT.

The chain has TRBV5-4 and TRBJ1-1, with D tentatively TRBD1 (5 bases). This CDR3 is 14 amino acids long. The germline V and J ends were trimmed by 5 bases and 1 base, with 12 bases remaining between them. The germline V gene encodes CDR1 SGHNT and CDR2 YYREEE (reference sequence). CDR3 protein: CASRRGGWNTEAFF. The CDR3 DNA reads as TGTGCCAGCAGAAGGGGAGGGTGGAACACTGAAGCTTTCTTT.

This clone has a single count. The CDR3 sequence is CASSLSRTGDAEAFF. DNA of the CDR3: TGTGCCAGCAGCTTGAGTAGGACAGGGGATGCTGAAGCTTTCTTT. This sequence joins TRBV5-4 and TRBJ1-1, with 9 bases aligning to TRBD1. The CDR3 consists of 15 residues. After removal of 1 base from V and 6 bases from J, the junction contained 7 bases not matched to a gene. Germline values: CDR1 SGHNT, CDR2 YYREEE (reference sequence).

This chain joins TRBV4-1 and TRBJ2-3; 10 bases line up with TRBD1. Germline values: CDR1 MGHRA, CDR2 YSYEKL. The CDR3 sequence is 16 residues long. V shed 2 bases and J 4 bases; nucleotides not matched to a gene: 6. CDR3 sequence: CASSQTRDRGPDTQYF. CDR3 bases: TGCGCCAGCAGCCAAACCCGGGACAGGGGTCCAGATACGCAGTATTTT.

The rearrangement links TRBV11-2 to TRBJ1-5, with D tentatively TRBD1 (6 bases). CDR3 length: 14 amino acids. V lost 4 bases and J lost 3, with 10 bases in between. Germline V gives CDR1 SGHAT, CDR2 FQNNGV. CDR3 sequence: CASSSQGPNQPQHF. DNA of the CDR3: TGTGCCAGCAGCTCACAGGGCCCCAATCAGCCCCAGCATTTT.

The chain uses TRBV19 and TRBJ2-3, with a weak D call TRBD2 (5 bases). Trimming took off 7 bases at V and 0 bases at J, with 8 bases between the two ends. This CDR3 contains 13 residues. CDR1 and CDR2 (germline): LNHDA, SQIVND (reference sequence). The CDR3 region is CASTGMSTDTQYF. DNA of the CDR3: TGTGCCAGTACCGGGATGAGCACAGATACGCAGTATTTT.

This clone was seen more than once but under ten times. The V gene is TRBV4-3, the J gene TRBJ2-1, with 7 bases matching TRBD1. V gave up 0 bases and J gave up 10 bases; unmatched junction bases: 12. The germline V gene encodes CDR1 LGHNA and CDR2 YSLEER. This CDR3 region has 16 residues. CDR3 DNA: TGCGCCAGCAGCCAAGAGGGCCAGACAGGGTTCAGAGAGCAGTTCTTC. It encodes CASSQEGQTGFREQFF.

The CDR3 nucleotides are TGTGCCAGATGGGGGGATGGGTACGAGCAGTACTTC. It codes for CARWGDGYEQYF. The chain employs TRBV9 and TRBJ2-7; a weak D match, TRBD2 (6 bases). There are 12 residues in the CDR3. Germline CDR1 SGDLS, CDR2 YYNGEE. V shed 8 bases and J shed 4 bases, with 13 bases lying between them.

This chain joins TRBV4-3 and TRBJ2-7; D is perhaps TRBD1 (5 bases). This CDR3 spans 17 amino acids. CDR1 and CDR2 from the germline V gene are LGHNA and YSLEER. Trimming removed 3 bases at V and 1 base at J, with 19 bases between. The CDR3 DNA reads TGCGCCAGCAGCCAGCAACTCAGGGATAGGGTATCCTACGAGCAGTACTTC. This codes for CASSQQLRDRVSYEQYF.

The chain links TRBV2 to TRBJ1-4; 7 positions agree with TRBD1. Trimming cost V 11 bases and J 7 bases; bases outside gene matches: 7. Germline lookup yields CDR1 SNHLY and CDR2 FYNNEI. The CDR3 extends over 12 amino acids. The CDR3 spells CAQSGGSEKLFF. The CDR3 bases are TGTGCCCAATCAGGGGGATCTGAAAAACTGTTTTTT.

The chain links TRBV6-1 to TRBJ2-3, with 8 bases matching TRBD2. CDR1 is MNHNS, CDR2 SASEGT, per germline. This CDR3 spans 15 amino acids. Unmatched junction bases numbered 4, after V lost 3 bases and J lost 2 bases. The CDR3 region is CASSEPREVTDTQYF. The DNA of the CDR3 is TGTGCCAGCAGTGAGCCGCGGGAGGTCACAGATACGCAGTATTTT.